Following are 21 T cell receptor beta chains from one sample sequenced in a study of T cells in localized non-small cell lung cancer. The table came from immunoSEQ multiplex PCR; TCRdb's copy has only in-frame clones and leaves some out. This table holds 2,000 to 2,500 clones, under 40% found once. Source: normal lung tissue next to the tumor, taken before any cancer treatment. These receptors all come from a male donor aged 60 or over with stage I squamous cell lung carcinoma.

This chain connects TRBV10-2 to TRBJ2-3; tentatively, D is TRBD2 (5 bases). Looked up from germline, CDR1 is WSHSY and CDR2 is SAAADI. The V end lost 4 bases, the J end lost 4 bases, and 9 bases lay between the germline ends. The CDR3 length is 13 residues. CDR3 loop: CASSVGVADTQYF. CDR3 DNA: TGCGCCAGCAGTGTCGGGGTGGCAGATACGCAGTATTTT.

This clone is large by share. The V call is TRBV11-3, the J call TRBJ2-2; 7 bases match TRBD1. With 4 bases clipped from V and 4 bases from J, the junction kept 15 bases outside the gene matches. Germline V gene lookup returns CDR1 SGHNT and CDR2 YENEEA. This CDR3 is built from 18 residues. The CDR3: CASSSRRLQGVGTGELFF. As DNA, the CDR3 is TGTGCCAGCAGCTCCAGACGCCTCCAGGGGGTTGGCACCGGGGAGCTGTTTTTT.

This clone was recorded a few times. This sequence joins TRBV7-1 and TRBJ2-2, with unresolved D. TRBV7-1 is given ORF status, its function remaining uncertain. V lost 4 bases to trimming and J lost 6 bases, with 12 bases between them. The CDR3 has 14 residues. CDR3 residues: CASSLHDRPGELFF. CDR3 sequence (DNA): TGTGCCAGCAGCTTACACGACCGACCCGGGGAGCTGTTTTTT.

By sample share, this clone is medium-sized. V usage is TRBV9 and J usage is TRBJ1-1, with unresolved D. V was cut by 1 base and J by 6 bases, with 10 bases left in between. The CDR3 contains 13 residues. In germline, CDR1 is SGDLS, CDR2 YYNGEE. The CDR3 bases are TGTGCCAGCAGCGTAACGGAGAGGGCTGAAGCTTTCTTT. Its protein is CASSVTERAEAFF. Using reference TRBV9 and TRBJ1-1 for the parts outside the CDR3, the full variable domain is DSGVTQTPKHLITATGQRVTLRCSPRSGDLSVYWYQQSLDQGLQFLIQYYNGEERAKGNILERFSAQQFPDLHSELNLSSLELGDSALYFCASSVTERAEAFFGQGTRLTVV.

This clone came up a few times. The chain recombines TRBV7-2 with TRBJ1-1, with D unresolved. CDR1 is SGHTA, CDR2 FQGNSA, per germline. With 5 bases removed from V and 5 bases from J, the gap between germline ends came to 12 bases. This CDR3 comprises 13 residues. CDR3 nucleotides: TGTGCCAGCAGCCGGTCTGGCGGGACTGAAGCTTTCTTT. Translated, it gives CASSRSGGTEAFF.

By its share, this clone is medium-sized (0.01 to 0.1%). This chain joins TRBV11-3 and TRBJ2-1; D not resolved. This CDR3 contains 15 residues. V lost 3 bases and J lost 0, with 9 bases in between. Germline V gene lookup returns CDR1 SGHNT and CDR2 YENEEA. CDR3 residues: CASSFYRSSYNEQFF. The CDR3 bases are TGTGCCAGCAGCTTTTATAGGAGCTCCTACAATGAGCAGTTCTTC.

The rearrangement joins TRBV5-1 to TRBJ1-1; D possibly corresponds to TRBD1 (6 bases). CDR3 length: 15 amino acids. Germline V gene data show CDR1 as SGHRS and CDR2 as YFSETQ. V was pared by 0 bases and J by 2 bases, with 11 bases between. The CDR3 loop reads CASSLVGQSNTEAFF. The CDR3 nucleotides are TGCGCCAGCAGCTTGGTTGGACAGAGCAACACTGAAGCTTTCTTT. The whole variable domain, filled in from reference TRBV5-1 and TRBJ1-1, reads KAGVTQTPRYLIKTRGQQVTLSCSPISGHRSVSWYQQTPGQGLQFLFEYFSETQRNKGNFPGRFSGRQFSNSRSEMNVSTLELGDSALYLCASSLVGQSNTEAFFGQGTRLTVV.

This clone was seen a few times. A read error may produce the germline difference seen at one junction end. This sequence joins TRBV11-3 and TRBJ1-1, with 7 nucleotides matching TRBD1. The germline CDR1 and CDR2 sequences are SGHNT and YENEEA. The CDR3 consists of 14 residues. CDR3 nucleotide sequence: TGTGCTAGCAGCTTGACAGGGTTGGGAACTGAAGCTTTCTTT. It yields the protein CASSLTGLGTEAFF.

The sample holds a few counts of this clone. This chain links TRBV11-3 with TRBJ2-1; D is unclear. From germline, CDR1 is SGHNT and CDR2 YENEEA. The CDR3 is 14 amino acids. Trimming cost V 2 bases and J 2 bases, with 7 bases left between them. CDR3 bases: TGTGCCAGCAGCTTATCCGGAGCCTACAATGAGCAGTTCTTC. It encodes CASSLSGAYNEQFF.

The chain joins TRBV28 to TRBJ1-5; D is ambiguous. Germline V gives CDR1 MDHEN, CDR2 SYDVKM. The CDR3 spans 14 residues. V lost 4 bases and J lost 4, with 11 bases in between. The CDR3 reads CASSSTGQNQPQHF. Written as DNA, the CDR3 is TGTGCCAGCAGTTCCACGGGCCAAAATCAGCCCCAGCATTTT.

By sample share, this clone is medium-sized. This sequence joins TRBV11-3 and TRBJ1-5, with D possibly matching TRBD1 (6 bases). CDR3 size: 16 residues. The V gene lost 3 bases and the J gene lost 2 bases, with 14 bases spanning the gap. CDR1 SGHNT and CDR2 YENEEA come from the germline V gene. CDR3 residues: CASSLGTGTRNQPQHF. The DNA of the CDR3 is TGTGCCAGCAGCTTGGGCACCGGGACACGCAATCAGCCCCAGCATTTT.

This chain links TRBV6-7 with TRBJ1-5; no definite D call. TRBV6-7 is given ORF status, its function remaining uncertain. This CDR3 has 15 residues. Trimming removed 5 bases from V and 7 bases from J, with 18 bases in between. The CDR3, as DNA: TGTGCCAGCAGTGAAGATTTGGCCAACTACCAGCCCCAGCATTTT. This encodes CASSEDLANYQPQHF.

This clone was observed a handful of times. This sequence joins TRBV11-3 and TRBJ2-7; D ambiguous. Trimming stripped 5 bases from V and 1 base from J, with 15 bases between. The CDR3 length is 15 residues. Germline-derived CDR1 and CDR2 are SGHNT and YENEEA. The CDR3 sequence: CASSQSPDGSYEQYF. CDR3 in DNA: TGTGCCAGCAGCCAAAGTCCGGACGGATCCTACGAGCAGTACTTC.

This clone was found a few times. CDR3: CASSLRVRGLAGVEQYF. For the CDR3, the DNA is TGTGCCAGCAGCTTACGGGTTAGGGGACTAGCGGGAGTAGAGCAGTACTTC. This chain uses TRBV11-3 with TRBJ2-7; 14 positions match TRBD2. The germline gives CDR1 SGHNT, CDR2 YENEEA. This CDR3 contains 17 residues. J lost 7 bases, V lost 2 bases, and 10 bases had no gene match.

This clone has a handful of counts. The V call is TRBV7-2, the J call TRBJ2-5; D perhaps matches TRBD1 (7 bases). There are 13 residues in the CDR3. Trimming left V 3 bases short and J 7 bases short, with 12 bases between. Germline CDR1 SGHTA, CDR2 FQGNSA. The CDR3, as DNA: TGTGCCAGCAGCTTTGGACAGGAGGGGACCCAGTACTTC. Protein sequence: CASSFGQEGTQYF.

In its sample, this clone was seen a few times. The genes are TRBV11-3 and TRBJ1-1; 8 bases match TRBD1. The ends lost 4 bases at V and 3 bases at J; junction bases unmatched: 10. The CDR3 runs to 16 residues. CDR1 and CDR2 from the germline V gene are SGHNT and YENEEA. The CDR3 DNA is TGTGCCAGCAGCTCCGGACATGGACAGGGATACACTGAAGCTTTCTTT. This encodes CASSSGHGQGYTEAFF.

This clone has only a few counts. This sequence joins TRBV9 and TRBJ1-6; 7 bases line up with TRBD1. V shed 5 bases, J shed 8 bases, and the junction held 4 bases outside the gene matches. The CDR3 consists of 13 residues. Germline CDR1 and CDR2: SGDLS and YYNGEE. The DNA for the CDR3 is TGTGCCAGCAGTACAGGGGTTTATTCACCCCTCCACTTT. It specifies CASSTGVYSPLHF.

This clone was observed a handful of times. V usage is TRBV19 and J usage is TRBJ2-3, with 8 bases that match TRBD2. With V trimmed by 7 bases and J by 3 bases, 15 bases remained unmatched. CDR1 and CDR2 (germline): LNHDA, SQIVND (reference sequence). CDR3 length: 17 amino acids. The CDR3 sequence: CASTSGLAGGRTDTQYF. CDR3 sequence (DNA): TGTGCCAGTACCAGCGGACTAGCRGGGGGTAGGACAGATACGCAGTATTTT.

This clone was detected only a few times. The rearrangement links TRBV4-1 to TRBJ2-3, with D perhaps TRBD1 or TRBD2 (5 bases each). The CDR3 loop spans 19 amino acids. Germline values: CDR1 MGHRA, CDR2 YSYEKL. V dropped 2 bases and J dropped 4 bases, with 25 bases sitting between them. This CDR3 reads CASSQTPSQASIGADTQYF. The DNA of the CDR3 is TGCGCCAGCAGCCAAACTCCCTCACAGGCCAGCATCGGGGCAGATACGCAGTATTTT.

The chain's CDR3 is CASNFEGSPLHF. The CDR3, as DNA: TGTGCCAGTAACTTTGAGGGTTCACCCCTCCACTTT. J is TRBJ1-6 and V is TRBV19; D is ambiguous. The CDR3 is 12 residues long. The ends were cut back, 7 bases at V and 9 bases at J, with 10 bases in the middle. CDR1 and CDR2 from the germline V gene are LNHDA and SQIVND (reference sequence).

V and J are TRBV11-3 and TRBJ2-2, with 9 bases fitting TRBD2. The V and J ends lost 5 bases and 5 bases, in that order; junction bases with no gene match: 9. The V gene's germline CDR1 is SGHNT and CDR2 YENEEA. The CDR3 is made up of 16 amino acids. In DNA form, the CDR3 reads TGTGCCAGCAGCCAGTGGGATAGCGGGAGTACCGGGGAGCTGTTTTTT. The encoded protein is CASSQWDSGSTGELFF.